Listed below are T cell receptor beta chains from one sample, sequenced in a study of PD-1 blockade in mismatch repair-deficient tumors. This table comes from immunoSEQ multiplex PCR, and its TCRdb copy is limited to in-frame clones, with some not included. The sample yields under 95,000 clones, more than 80% seen once. Sequencing used peripheral blood, obtained 44 weeks after starting pembrolizumab. Receptors were obtained from an adult with mismatch repair-deficient cancer. Both conserved end residues are part of each CDR3.

j_call v_call cdr3_aa
TRBJ1-1 TRBV5-1 CASSFGTPQDTEAFF
TRBJ2-7 TRBV11-3 CASSLELSLTYEQYF
TRBJ2-3 TRBV27 CASSLRLATDTQYF
TRBJ2-5 TRBV5-4 CASSLDGKETQYF
TRBJ2-7 TRBV7-8 CASSSRRTDLSYEQYF
TRBJ1-1 TRBV27 CASSGHRGLRDNTEAFF
TRBJ2-1 TRBV11-2 CASSRLQMQRDEQFF
TRBJ2-6 TRBV5-4 CASSRDRSGANVLTF
TRBJ2-7 TRBV11-3 CASSPGFYEQYF
TRBJ1-3 TRBV18 CASSPGGNSGNTIYF
TRBJ2-1 TRBV7-6 CASSGEAGGTRAYNEQFF
TRBJ1-4 TRBV5-4 CASSSGQGIRNEKLFF
TRBJ2-5 TRBV28 CASSPASRGKETQYF
TRBJ1-5 TRBV7-2 CASSFTSGWGNQPQHF
TRBJ2-7 TRBV6-6 CASSYWGGGREQYF
TRBJ2-7 TRBV11-3 CASSLLGAGEQYF
TRBJ1-1 TRBV25-1 CASSDIQNPGGYTEAFF
TRBJ2-7 TRBV30 CAWSPDRGPYEQYF
TRBJ2-1 TRBV5-1 CASSIELRDRDYNEQFF
TRBJ2-5 TRBV7-8 CASSFRLAGSWAQYF
TRBJ1-1 TRBV4-3 CASSSDGVMNTEAFF
TRBJ2-1 TRBV7-2 CASSPGRGDEQFF
TRBJ2-4 TRBV5-1 CASSLDRGLAKNIQYF
TRBJ1-5 TRBV6-5 CASRHRHSDQPQHF
TRBJ1-2 TRBV27 CASSFLDGPGSSGYTF
TRBJ2-1 TRBV5-6 CASSLPGLSSHEQFF
TRBJ2-1 TRBV9 CASSVAPNNEQFF
TRBJ2-3 TRBV6-6 CASSSTTRTDTQYF
TRBJ2-7 TRBV5-6 CASSLERESYEQYF
TRBJ2-1 TRBV7-3 CASSLNGLASYNEQFF
TRBJ1-4 TRBV30 CAWSGWEDGEKLFF
TRBJ2-7 TRBV6-5 CASKKLGGYEQYF
TRBJ2-3 TRBV6-5 CASSPGQGYTDTQYF
TRBJ2-4 TRBV5-8 CASSLGGGRGKLAKNIQYF
TRBJ1-5 TRBV19 CASSTGTGLGNQPQHF
TRBJ2-2 TRBV7-2 CASSPRGSNTGELFF
TRBJ2-7 TRBV30 CAWSPPGNPYEQYF
TRBJ2-5 TRBV5-1 CASSLGGLQETQYF
TRBJ1-1 TRBV19 CASSIGPGFTEAFF
TRBJ2-5 TRBV6-6 CASIPVRESQETQYF
TRBJ2-2 TRBV9 CASSPAGTGELFF
TRBJ2-5 TRBV7-8 CASSLEASGRFLETQYF
TRBJ2-7 TRBV5-5 CASSLLHEQYF